A single T cell receptor (beta chain) is shown here with its context. This entry is derived from a study of CD8 T cells in ankylosing spondylitis. TCRdb re-analysed the 5' RACE reads in MiXCR, keeping a single row per CDR3 protein. The data show under 400,000 distinct CDR3 sequences, roughly 12% seen once. The V gene's germline CDR1 is KGHSH and CDR2 LQKENI. CDR3 length: 13 residues. V was trimmed by 5 bases and J by 5 bases, leaving 12 bases between them. Material: blood, either unsorted or a sorted T cell fraction (not recorded which). The gene calls are TRBV18 and TRBJ2-5; D call uncertain. The sequence was collected from a female donor with ankylosing spondylitis or in good health (not recorded which). DNA of the CDR3: TGTGCCAGCTCAAGGAGTAGCCTGGAGACCCAGTACTTC. Translation gives CASSRSSLETQYF.